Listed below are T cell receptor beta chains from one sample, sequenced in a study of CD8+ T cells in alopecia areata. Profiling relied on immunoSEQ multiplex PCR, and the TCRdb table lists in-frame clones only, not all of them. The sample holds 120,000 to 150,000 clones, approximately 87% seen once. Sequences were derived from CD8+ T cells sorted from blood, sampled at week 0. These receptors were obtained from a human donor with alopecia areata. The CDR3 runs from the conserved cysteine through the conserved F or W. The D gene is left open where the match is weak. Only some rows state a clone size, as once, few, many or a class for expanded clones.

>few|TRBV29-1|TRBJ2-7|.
CSVVTGINYEQYF
TGCAGCGTTGTTACAGGGATTAACTACGAGCAGTACTTC
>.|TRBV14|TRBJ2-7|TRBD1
CASSRWILQGAMYEQYF
TGTGCCAGCAGCCGGTGGATCCTACAGGGGGCAATGTACGAGCAGTACTTC
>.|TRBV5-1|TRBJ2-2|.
CASKPKEGVPTNTGELFF
TGCGCCAGCAAACCGAAAGAGGGGGTCCCAACGAACACCGGGGAGCTGTTTTTT
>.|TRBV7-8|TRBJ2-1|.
CASSFNRENEQFF
TGTGCCAGCAGCTTTAACAGGGAGAATGAGCAGTTCTTC
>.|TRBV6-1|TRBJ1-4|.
CASSDFVQNEKLFF
TGTGCCAGCAGTGATTTTGTACAAAATGAAAAACTGTTTTTT
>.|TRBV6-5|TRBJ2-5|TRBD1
CASSYEGARETQYF
TGTGCCAGCAGTTACGAGGGGGCACGGGAGACCCAGTACTTC
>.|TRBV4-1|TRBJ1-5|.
CASSQDQGKNQPQHF
TGCGCCAGCAGCCAAGATCAGGGGAAAAATCAGCCCCAGCATTTT
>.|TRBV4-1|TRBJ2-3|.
CASSQVPARLSTDTQYF
TGCGCCAGCAGCCAAGTACCCGCCCGGCTTAGCACAGATACGCAGTATTTT
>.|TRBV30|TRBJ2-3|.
CAWTLYGVVTDTQYF
TGTGCCTGGACCCTATATGGCGTAGTCACAGATACGCAGTATTTT
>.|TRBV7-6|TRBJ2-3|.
CASSEGTTDGLDTQYF
TGTGCCAGCAGCGAAGGGACGACCGACGGGTTGGATACGCAGTATTTT
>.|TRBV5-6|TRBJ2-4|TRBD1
CASSTWTGLNIQYF
TGTGCCAGCAGCACATGGACAGGGCTAAACATTCAGTACTTC
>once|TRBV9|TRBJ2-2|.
CASSGWDIPTGELFF
TGTGCCAGCAGCGGCTGGGACATTCCAACCGGGGAGCTGTTTTTT
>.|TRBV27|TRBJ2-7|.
CASSFGDYTTHYEQYF
TGTGCCAGCAGCTTTGGGGATTATACAACACACTACGAGCAGTACTTC
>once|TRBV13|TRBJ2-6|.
CASSFFGALEPGANVLTF
TGTGCCAGCAGCTTCTTCGGGGCACTCGAACCAGGGGCCAACGTCCTGACTTTC
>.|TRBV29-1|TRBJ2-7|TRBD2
CSVEVLLAGRYEQYF
TGCAGCGTTGAAGTCCTACTAGCGGGGCGTTACGAGCAGTACTTC
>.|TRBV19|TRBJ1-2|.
CASSIIAGTTANYGYTF
TGTGCCAGTAGTATAATCGCAGGCACCACTGCTAACTATGGCTACACCTTC
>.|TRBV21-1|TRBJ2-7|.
CASSKERGPFYEQYF
TGTGCCAGCAGCAAAGAAAGGGGGCCCTTCTACGAGCAGTACTTC
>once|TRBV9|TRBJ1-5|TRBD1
CASSPDGTVDQPQHF
TGTGCCAGCAGCCCGGACGGGACAGTAGATCAGCCCCAGCATTTT
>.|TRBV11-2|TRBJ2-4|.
CASSTWGAVAKNIQYF
TGTGCCAGCAGCACCTGGGGCGCGGTAGCCAAAAACATTCAGTACTTC
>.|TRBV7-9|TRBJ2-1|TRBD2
CASSLGSWREGPYNEQFF
TGTGCCAGCAGCTTGGGCTCCTGGCGGGAGGGCCCCTACAATGAGCAGTTCTTC
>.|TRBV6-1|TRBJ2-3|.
CASSERLWDTQYF
TGTGCCAGCAGTGAGCGACTCTGGGATACGCAGTATTTT
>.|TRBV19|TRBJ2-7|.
CASSIGAGQQYF
TGTGCCAGTAGTATCGGAGCGGGCCAGCAGTACTTC
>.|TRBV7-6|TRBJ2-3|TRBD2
CASSLSGGTDTQYF
TGTGCCAGCAGCTTAAGCGGGGGCACAGATACGCAGTATTTT
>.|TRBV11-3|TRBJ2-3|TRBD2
CASSLDPPGLATDTQYF
TGTGCCAGCAGCTTAGACCCTCCGGGACTAGCAACAGATACGCAGTATTTT
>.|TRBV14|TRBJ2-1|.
CASSPHIGNEQFF
TGTGCCAGCAGCCCCCACATCGGTAATGAGCAGTTCTTC
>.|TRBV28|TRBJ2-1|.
CASSSGRQRADEQFF
TGTGCCAGCAGCTCTGGCCGGCAGAGGGCCGATGAGCAGTTCTTC
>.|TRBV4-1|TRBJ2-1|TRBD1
CASSPGQGANEQFF
TGCGCCAGCAGCCCGGGACAGGGGGCTAATGAGCAGTTCTTC
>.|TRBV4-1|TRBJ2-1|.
CASSPAGSSNEQFF
TGCGCCAGCAGCCCCGCCGGGTCTTCGAATGAGCAGTTCTTC
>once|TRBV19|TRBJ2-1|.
CASFSSYNEQFF
TGTGCCAGTTTCTCATCCTACAATGAGCAGTTCTTC
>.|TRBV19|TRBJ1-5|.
CASSISGPQHF
TGTGCCAGTAGTATCAGTGGGCCCCAGCATTTT
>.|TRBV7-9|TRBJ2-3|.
CASSLVPITDTQYF
TGTGCCAGCAGCTTAGTCCCTATCACAGATACGCAGTATTTT
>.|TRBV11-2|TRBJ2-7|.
CASSALSHEQYF
TGTGCCAGCAGCGCTCTTTCCCACGAGCAGTACTTC
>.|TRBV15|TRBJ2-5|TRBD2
CATSRAGGRAVGGGQETQYF
TGTGCCACCAGCAGAGCTGGTGGGAGGGCCGTGGGCGGAGGCCAAGAGACCCAGTACTTC
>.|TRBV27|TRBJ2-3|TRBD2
CASRSPSGESTDTQYF
TGTGCCAGCAGATCTCCTAGCGGGGAGAGCACAGATACGCAGTATTTT
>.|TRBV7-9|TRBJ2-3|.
CASSEDRFRGLVSPDTQYF
TGTGCCAGCAGCGAAGACAGGTTCCGAGGGCTAGTTTCCCCAGATACGCAGTATTTT
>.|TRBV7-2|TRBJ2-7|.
CASSLGSSLYEQYF
TGTGCCAGCAGCTTAGGGTCTTCCCTCTACGAGCAGTACTTC
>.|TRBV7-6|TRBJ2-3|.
CASRQTPGHSTDTQYF
TGTGCCAGCAGACAGACCCCGGGACACAGCACAGATACGCAGTATTTT
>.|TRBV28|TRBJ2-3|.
CASSLMFQGADTQYF
TGTGCCAGCAGTTTAATGTTTCAGGGTGCGGATACGCAGTATTTT
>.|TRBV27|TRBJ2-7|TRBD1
CASSPGQGAYEQYF
TGTGCCAGCAGTCCCGGACAGGGGGCTTACGAGCAGTACTTC
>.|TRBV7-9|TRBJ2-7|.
CASSSPTSPDYEQYF
TGTGCCAGCAGCTCCCCGACTAGTCCAGACTACGAGCAGTACTTC
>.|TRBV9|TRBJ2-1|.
CASSAPEAEQFF
TGTGCCAGCAGCGCGCCGGAGGCTGAGCAGTTCTTC
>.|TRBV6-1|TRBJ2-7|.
CASSDVGNGEQYF
TGTGCCAGCAGTGATGTGGGCAATGGCGAGCAGTACTTC
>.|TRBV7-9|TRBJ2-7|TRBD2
CASSPREGGYEQYF
TGTGCCAGCAGCCCCCGGGAGGGGGGCTACGAGCAGTACTTC
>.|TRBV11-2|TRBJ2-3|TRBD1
CASSFIQGDNTDTQYF
TGTGCCAGCAGCTTTATACAGGGGGATAACACAGATACGCAGTATTTT
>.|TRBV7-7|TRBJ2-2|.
CAGQHPNTGELFF
TGTGCGGGCCAGCATCCGAACACCGGGGAGCTGTTTTTT
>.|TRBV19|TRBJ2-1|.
CASSTREAGASYNEQFF
TGTGCCAGTAGTACACGAGAAGCAGGGGCTTCCTACAATGAGCAGTTCTTC